This note documents a single T cell receptor (beta chain) sequence. This clonotype has only a few counts. It has no known antigen specificity. The record has no base qualities; no much larger clone is one base away. This entry is derived from a study of spatial heterogeneity in lung cancer (dated by TCRdb to between 2019 and 2020). A note on the overall study: Beta-chain transcripts were consistently detected in greater numbers than alpha-chain transcripts, which likely reflects a higher abundance of beta-chain transcripts. Nonsynonymous mutation counts, determined by whole-exome sequencing of tumor tissue, were related to TCR repertoire features. In non-small cell lung cancer, the study made a quantitative comparison of TCR alpha and beta repertoires among multiple tumor regions, matched nontumor lung and blood. Both alpha and beta chains were TCR-sequenced in 200 to 250 tumor regions, under 85 matched nontumor lung samples and around 54 PBMC samples obtained at surgery. In the raw uncorrected reads, each unique combination of TCR and UMI appeared more than ten times on average. TCR transcript counts in tumor regions correlated strongly with a T cell transcriptional module score from matched bulk RNA-seq. Study-wide findings and limitations: TCR-seq coverage of tumor T cells was estimated to be only approximately 7.3% for alpha chains and approximately 12% for beta chains. A correlation was observed between the number of expanded intratumoral alpha and beta TCRs and the tumor nonsynonymous mutation count. The count of ubiquitous expanded TCRs correlated with the count of ubiquitous nonsynonymous mutations, and the count of regional expanded TCRs correlated with the count of regional nonsynonymous mutations. Confirming at a functional level the hypothesis that regional TCRs recognize regional mutations was considered to require additional single-cell paired TCR alpha and beta sequencing.

Per the publication, the time point label means: sample taken at primary tumor resection. Donors were 72 patients with early-stage, untreated non-small cell lung cancer from the lung TRACERx cohort. For TCR sequencing, whole RNA was extracted from tumor and nontumor lung tissue, or from cryopreserved PBMC samples, and no cell sorting was done. Only patients with enough RNA available from two or more tumor regions were chosen for TCR sequencing. A lung pathologist reviewed the tumor and adjacent nontumor lung specimens before the specimens were selected. The receptor library was made with 5' RACE. The sample was run on a NextSeq 500. The TCR library protocol attached a unique molecular identifier to each TCR cDNA molecule to allow correction of PCR and sequencing errors. In the original analysis: TCR identification, UMI-based error correction and CDR3 extraction were all carried out with Decombinator tools. Expanded TCRs were defined as those above a frequency of 2 per 1,000, corresponding to the top 1% of the tumor frequency distribution. Expanded tumor TCRs statistically deemed absent (corrected P<0.05) from at least one tumor region were classed as regional, and all other expanded tumor TCRs were classed as ubiquitous. Renyi diversity was computed with the R vegan package after each repertoire had been subsampled 100 times to 5,000 TCRs. CDR3 similarity networks were built from amino acid triplet string-kernel similarity, with CDR3s being connected when pairwise similarity was above 0.82. TCRdb trimmed public reads at Q25 via fastp, called clones via MiXCR and kept in-frame beta chains. All rows with the same CDR3 protein become a single entry with the most common DNA and genes. The V and J calls, along with clone size, are taken from TCRdb and not from the paper's own processing. The sample contains approximately 26,000 distinct CDR3 sequences, approximately 10% of them found a single time. In total, the top ten clones hold approximately 8% of the sample.

Trimming at the junction amounts to 6 bases on V and 4 bases on J, and the germline ends lie 12 bases apart. Including cysteine and phenylalanine, the CDR3 has 13 amino acids. Only the CDR3 DNA is retained, 39 bases long and in frame from the first base. The chain is made from TRBV12-3 or TRBV12-4 and TRBJ1-1; D gene: possibly TRBD1, on 5 matching bases. This specimen consisted of lung tumor tissue, obtained at surgery. The sequence was obtained from a male donor with early-stage non-small cell lung cancer. The CDR3 reads CASSLRQSTEAFF. The DNA sequence follows: TGTGCCAGCAGCCTGAGACAGAGCACTGAAGCTTTCTTT.